This T cell receptor beta chain came from a study of cytomegalovirus exposure and HLA in healthy donors. Method: immunoSEQ multiplex PCR; TCRdb's copy keeps in-frame clones and lacks some. The sample holds around 200,000 clones, more than 65% seen once. Material for sequencing was PBMCs. The source of this sequence is a woman aged 18-29 years in good health and CMV-seropositive.

The CDR3 region is CASKLNREPTGNYGYTF. DNA of the CDR3: TGTGCCAGCAAGCTTAATAGGGAACCGACAGGGAACTATGGCTACACCTTC. V is TRBV2 and J is TRBJ1-2, with 7 nucleotides matching TRBD1. Trimming at V came to 7 bases and at J to 2 bases, leaving 16 bases not matched to a gene. Germline V gene sequence: CDR1 SNHLY, CDR2 FYNNEI. This CDR3 has 17 residues. The full variable domain, completed using reference TRBV2 and TRBJ1-2, is EPEVTQTPSHQVTQMGQEVILRCVPISNHLYFYWYRQILGQKVEFLVSFYNNEISEKSEIFDDQFSVERPDGSNFTLKIRSTKLEDSAMYFCASKLNREPTGNYGYTFGSGTRLTVV.